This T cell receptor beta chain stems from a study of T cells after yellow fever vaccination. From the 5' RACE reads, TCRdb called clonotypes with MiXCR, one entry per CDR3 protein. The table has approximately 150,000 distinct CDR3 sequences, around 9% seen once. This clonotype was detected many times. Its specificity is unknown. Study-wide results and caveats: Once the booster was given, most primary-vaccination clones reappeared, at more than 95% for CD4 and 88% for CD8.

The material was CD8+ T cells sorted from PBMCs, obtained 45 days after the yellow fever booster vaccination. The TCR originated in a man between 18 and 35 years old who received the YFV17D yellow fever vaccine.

This CDR3 is CASSRTSGVYNEQFF. CDR3 DNA sequence: TGTGCCAGCAGCCGGACTAGCGGGGTGTACAATGAGCAGTTCTTC. The genes are TRBV7-8 and TRBJ2-1; TRBD2 agrees at 12 bases. The CDR3 loop spans 15 amino acids. The J segment lost 4 bases and the V segment lost 5 bases, leaving 3 bases of the junction unmatched. Germline CDR1 is SGHVS and CDR2 is FQNEAQ.